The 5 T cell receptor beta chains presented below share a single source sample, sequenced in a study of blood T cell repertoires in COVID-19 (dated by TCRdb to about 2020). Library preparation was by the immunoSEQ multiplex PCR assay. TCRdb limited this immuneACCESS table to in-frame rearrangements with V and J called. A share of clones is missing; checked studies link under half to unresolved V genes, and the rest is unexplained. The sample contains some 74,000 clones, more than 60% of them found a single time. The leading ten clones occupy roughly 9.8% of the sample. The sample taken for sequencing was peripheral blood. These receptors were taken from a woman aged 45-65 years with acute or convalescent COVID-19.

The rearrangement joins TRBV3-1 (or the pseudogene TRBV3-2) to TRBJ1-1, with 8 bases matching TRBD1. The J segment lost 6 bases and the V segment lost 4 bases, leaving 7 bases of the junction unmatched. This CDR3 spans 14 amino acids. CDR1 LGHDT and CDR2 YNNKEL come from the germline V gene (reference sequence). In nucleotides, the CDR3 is TGTGCCAGCAGCCTGATGGGACAGGCGGCTGAAGCTTTCTTT. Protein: CASSLMGQAAEAFF.

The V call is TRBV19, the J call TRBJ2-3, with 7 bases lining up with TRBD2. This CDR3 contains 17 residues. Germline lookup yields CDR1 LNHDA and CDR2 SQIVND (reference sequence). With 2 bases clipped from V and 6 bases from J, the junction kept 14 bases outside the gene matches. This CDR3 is CASSISPPRLAGDTQYF. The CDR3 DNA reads TGTGCCAGTAGTATAAGCCCGCCCCGACTAGCTGGTGATACGCAGTATTTT.

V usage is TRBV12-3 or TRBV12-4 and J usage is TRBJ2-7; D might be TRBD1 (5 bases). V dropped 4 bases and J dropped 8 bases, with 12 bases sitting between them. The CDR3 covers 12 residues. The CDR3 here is CASSYQDTKQYF. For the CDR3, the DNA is TGTGCCAGCAGTTACCAGGACACCAAGCAGTACTTC.

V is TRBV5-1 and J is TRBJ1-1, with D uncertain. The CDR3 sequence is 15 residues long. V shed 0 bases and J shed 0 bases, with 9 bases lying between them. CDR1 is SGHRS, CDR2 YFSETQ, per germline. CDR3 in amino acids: CASSLAITVNTEAFF. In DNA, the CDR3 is TGCGCCAGCAGCTTGGCAATTACGGTGAACACTGAAGCTTTCTTT.

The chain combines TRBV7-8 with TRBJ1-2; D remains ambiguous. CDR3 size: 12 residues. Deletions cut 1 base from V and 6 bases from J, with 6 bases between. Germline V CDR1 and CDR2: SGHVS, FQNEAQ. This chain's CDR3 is CASSLVGHGYTF. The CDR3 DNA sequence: TGTGCCAGCAGCTTAGTTGGGCATGGCTACACCTTC.